This T cell receptor beta chain appears in the sequencing data of a study of regulatory and conventional T cells in RAG deficiency (dated by TCRdb to the late 2010s). At the level of the whole study: High-throughput TCR beta sequencing was used to compare the diversity and composition of the Treg, conventional CD4+ and CD8+ T cell repertoires of RAG-deficient patients with those of healthy controls. General conclusions and limits of the study: Sorted CD25-high CD127-low cells from Omenn syndrome patients may represent peripherally activated cells rather than bona fide Treg cells. In Omenn syndrome and CID/AS patients compared with controls, roughly 97-fold fewer unique TCR beta sequences were detected from Treg cells, versus roughly 10-fold fewer for other subsets. Shorter CDR3 lengths were found in all patient T-cell subsets, and >85% Treg-Tconv repertoire overlap at nucleotide and amino acid level was observed in Omenn syndrome patients. RAG-deficient patients showed markedly lower Shannon entropy and higher Simpson indices than control T-cell subpopulations. For some subjects, some T-cell subset analyses were not performed.

Before genomic DNA extraction, conventional CD4+ T cells were purified from blood as CD25-low CD127-high cells. For repertoire analyses, the comparison group consisted of roughly 8 healthy control donors. As to this clone: Its antigen has not been determined. No base quality information exists; no much larger clone differs at one position.

V lost 4 bases and J lost 8 bases, and the count of bases not matched to a germline gene is 3. The germline V gene encodes CDR1 SGHAT and CDR2 FQNNGV. Taken from cysteine to phenylalanine, the CDR3 has 13 residues. Solely the CDR3 DNA is kept, with 39 bases framed from the first base. The method behind the library was the immunoSEQ multiplex PCR assay. Rearranged TCR beta chain products were amplified from the genomic DNA of sorted T-cell subsets and were then sequenced. The study's own analysis went as follows. Shannon entropy and Simpson indices were used to measure the diversity of productive TCR beta rearrangements in each repertoire. Clonal expansion was assessed by the summed frequency of the 100 most abundant productive TCR beta clonotypes among total reads. A self-reactivity index based on amino acid usage at CDR3beta positions 6 and 7 was applied to the TRB repertoires. Repertoire analyses used two-way ANOVA; flow cytometric analyses used Student t or Mann-Whitney tests. The table was pulled from immuneACCESS by TCRdb, which kept in-frame rearrangements only. Such tables lose some clones; where checked, under half of the loss comes from unresolved V genes, and the rest has no known cause. Clone size and V and J calls were adopted from that table, with D and trimming inferred from the DNA. This sample comprises 20,000 to 25,000 clones, 95% to 97% of them detected only once. 1.3% of the sample is taken by the ten largest.

These same records also appear under a second study, on regulatory T cells. The second paper states: The multiplex PCR relied on 52 forward TRBV primers and 13 reverse TRBJ primers, and amplification bias was corrected through assay-based and computational methods. Restricted unique TRB V-J pairs and skewed V and J gene usage were observed in patient repertoires, most markedly in regulatory T cells. The study compared T-cell receptor beta repertoires of sorted regulatory, conventional CD4+ and CD8+ T cells in CD3G-deficient patients with those in healthy controls. Peripheral blood mononuclear cells were isolated by Ficoll density separation. Rearranged TRB loci were amplified from genomic DNA by multiplex PCR within the immunoSEQ assay. TRB amplicons were sequenced using an Illumina HiSeq platform. Raw sequences were error-filtered and aligned to reference gene sequences by custom algorithms, then analyzed with the immunoSEQ online tools. Productive and nonproductive TRB rearrangement frequencies were evaluated among both unique and total sequences. For group comparisons, t tests, Mann-Whitney tests or two-way ANOVA were performed in Prism software.

The chain employs TRBV11-2 and TRBJ2-2, with 8 bases matching TRBD2. This TCR was recovered from a human donor in good health. The source material was CD25- CD4+ T cells sorted from blood. CDR3 loop: CASSSREGGELFF. The DNA sequence reads TGTGCCAGCAGCTCACGGGAGGGGGGGGAGCTGTTTTTT.